This TCR beta chain was recovered during a study of CD8+CD57+ T cells in acquired aplastic anemia. Study-wide background: Sorted CD4+ and CD8+ cells gave a mean 3.2 ug DNA, range 0.2 to 27.4 ug.

This CDR3 is 15 amino acids long. V gave up 3 bases and J gave up 3 bases; unmatched junction bases: 3. Germline CDR1 reads KGHDR; CDR2 reads SFDVKD. This clonotype was counted at least ten times. Its antigen remains unknown. Findings and caveats of the study: Almost 30 shared CD8+ CDR3s appeared highly expressed within patients' immunodominant clones.

Genomic DNA, the template, was used for profiling of the TCR beta VDJ and CDR3. TCRdb ran MiXCR on the reads and lists one entry per CDR3 protein. The sample shows tens of thousands of distinct CDR3 sequences, around 42% of them seen only once. Sequencing was performed on sorted CD4+, CD8+, or CD8+CD57+ T cells (not recorded which) from PBMCs. The V gene is TRBV24-1, the J gene TRBJ1-1; 10 bases are a match to TRBD1. The TCR comes from a human donor in good health, serving as a control. The CDR3 sequence: CATSDRDRGDTEAFF. The DNA of the CDR3 is TGTGCCACCAGTGATAGGGACAGGGGAGACACTGAAGCTTTCTTT.